The next 11 T cell receptor beta chains were all read from a single sample in a study of glioma-infiltrating T cells after dendritic cell vaccination (dated by TCRdb to about 2016). Library prep was done by the immunoSEQ multiplex PCR assay. This immuneACCESS table, as held by TCRdb, lists in-frame sequences with V and J called but not all clones. Of the missing ones, under half trace to an unresolved V gene in checked studies; the others have no known cause. The sample table records about 90,000 clones; less than 90% of these occur just once. Of the sample, approximately 6.6% falls within the top ten clones. The time point label corresponds to: after dendritic cell vaccination, including at tumor progression/relapse. Sequences were derived from blood, sampled after dendritic cell vaccination. These receptors were obtained from a human donor with glioblastoma.

The chain joins TRBV7-3 to TRBJ1-3; D is unclear. Germline assignment: CDR1 SGHTA and CDR2 FQGTGA. V dropped 1 base and J dropped 4 bases, with 11 bases sitting between them. CDR3 length: 15 amino acids. The CDR3 is CASSLNGVAGNTIYF. CDR3 bases: TGTGCCAGCAGCTTAAACGGGGTAGCGGGAAACACCATATATTTT.

V and J are TRBV30 and TRBJ2-3, with D possibly being TRBD2 (7 bases). The V end was cut by 4 bases, the J end by 3 bases, with 14 bases between. From germline, CDR1 is GTSNPN and CDR2 SVGIG (reference sequence). CDR3 length: 14 amino acids. The CDR3 loop reads CAWMAGGLTDTQYF. CDR3 nucleotides: TGTGCCTGGATGGCCGGGGGGCTTACAGATACGCAGTATTTT.

V usage is TRBV2 and J usage is TRBJ1-3; D perhaps matches TRBD1 (5 bases). V lost 7 bases and J lost 2, with 9 bases in between. The germline V gene has CDR1 SNHLY and CDR2 FYNNEI. This CDR3 comprises 13 residues. In nucleotides, the CDR3 is TGTGCCAGCAACTCGGGGGCTGGAAACACCATATATTTT. It yields the protein CASNSGAGNTIYF.

The rearrangement joins TRBV18 to TRBJ2-5, with D hard to call. This CDR3 has 12 amino acids. Germline CDR1 is KGHSH and CDR2 is LQKENI. With 1 base removed from V and 3 bases from J, the gap between germline ends came to 3 bases. CDR3 coding DNA: TGTGCCAGCTCACCACGAGAAGAGACCCAGTACTTC. This sequence encodes CASSPREETQYF.

This clone was found a few times. V gene TRBV5-8 combines with J gene TRBJ2-7; possibly TRBD1 for D (5 bases). V was cut by 7 bases and J by 0 bases, with 11 bases left in between. CDR3 length equals 13 residues. Germline CDR1 and CDR2: SGHTS and YDEGEE. The CDR3 DNA is TGTGCCAGCTCCCGACAGAACTCCTACGAGCAGTACTTC. This gives the protein CASSRQNSYEQYF.

V gene TRBV7-3 combines with J gene TRBJ1-1; D is perhaps TRBD1 (5 bases). The CDR3 is 14 amino acids. Per germline, CDR1 SGHTA and CDR2 FQGTGA. V was pared by 0 bases and J by 4 bases, with 9 bases between. CDR3 sequence: CASSLTGEGTEAFF. The CDR3 DNA reads TGTGCCAGCAGCTTAACGGGGGAGGGCACTGAAGCTTTCTTT.

The chain carries TRBV6-5 and TRBJ1-1, with D tentatively TRBD1 (5 bases). Trimming stripped 0 bases from V and 5 bases from J, with 13 bases between. CDR1 and CDR2 (germline): MNHEY, SVGAGI. The CDR3 consists of 15 residues. CDR3 coding DNA: TGTGCCAGCAGTTACTCGAACGTGGGGCTGACTGAAGCTTTCTTT. It yields the protein CASSYSNVGLTEAFF.

This clone was detected only a few times. This chain links TRBV21-1 with TRBJ2-7; TRBD2 was called by the table and not checked on the DNA. TRBV21-1 is deemed a pseudogene. CDR3 length: 17 amino acids. CDR3 sequence (DNA): TGTGCCAGCAGCAAAGCTAGATTACCGGGTTCTCCCTACGAGCAGTACTTC. It yields the protein CASSKARLPGSPYEQYF.

The chain carries TRBV27 and TRBJ2-2; the D gene is possibly TRBD1 (5 bases). V lost 1 base and J lost 7, with 10 bases in between. This CDR3 comprises 14 residues. In germline, CDR1 is MNHEY, CDR2 SMNVEV (reference sequence). The CDR3 sequence is CASSLFPQGGELFF. The CDR3 DNA is TGTGCCAGCAGTTTATTTCCCCAGGGCGGGGAGCTGTTTTTT.

This rearrangement joins TRBV12-5 to TRBJ2-1; TRBD1 agrees at 11 bases. Per germline, CDR1 LGHNT and CDR2 FRNRAP. V trimming: 4 bases; J trimming: 3 bases; junction bases outside the gene matches: 5. The CDR3 is 16 amino acids. The CDR3 DNA reads as TGTGCTAGTGGTTCCGGGACAGGGGGAATCTACAATGAGCAGTTCTTC. Translating gives CASGSGTGGIYNEQFF.

This clone was seen more than once but under ten times. The chain is built from TRBV7-2 and TRBJ1-2; a possible D gene is TRBD1 (6 bases). Deletions cut 0 bases from V and 4 bases from J, with 12 bases between. Germline lookup yields CDR1 SGHTA and CDR2 FQGNSA. The CDR3 covers 15 residues. The CDR3 coding sequence is TGTGCCAGCAGCTTAGCGGCCACAGGGCTCTATGGCTACACCTTC. Protein sequence: CASSLAATGLYGYTF.